This T cell receptor beta chain originates from a study of glioma-infiltrating T cells. General observations from the study: Very few CDR3 sequences were shared between tissue and blood. Tissue-blood divergence was below expectation in non-neoplastic patients, above in gliomas.

This clonotype appeared many times. The target antigen is unknown. The CDR3 sequence is 15 residues long. J was trimmed by 1 base and V by 5 bases; bases with no gene match: 5. From germline, CDR1 is LGHDT and CDR2 YNNKEL (reference sequence). Amplification of TCR alpha and beta CDR3 regions from RNA used iRepertoire nested multiplex PCR. For one-step reverse transcription and amplification, about 90-450 ng of tissue mRNA or PBMC total RNA was used. Via MiXCR, TCRdb re-called the multiplex PCR reads, giving one row per CDR3 protein. The table has 44,000 or so distinct CDR3 sequences, approximately 20% seen once; the top ten hold roughly 6.8%.

This receptor was obtained from a human donor with low-grade glioma or glioblastoma, undergoing nonglioma brain surgery, or in good health (not recorded which). The sequenced sample consisted of glioma tissue, nonneoplastic brain tissue, or PBMCs (not recorded which). The chain has TRBV3-1 and TRBJ1-5; 7 bases align to TRBD1. CDR3 sequence reads: CASSFGQESNQPQHF. CDR3 DNA sequence: TGTGCCAGCAGCTTTGGACAGGAAAGCAATCAGCCCCAGCATTTT.